What follows are 10 T cell receptor beta chains derived from one specimen sequenced in a study of T cells in Graves' hyperthyroidism and ophthalmopathy. Authors of the study amplified TCR beta CDR3 regions from RNA transcripts. During a first-round RT-PCR of the TCR CDR3, the HTBI primer set was used. TCRdb re-called the multiplex PCR reads through MiXCR, storing one row per CDR3 protein. Among 270,000 or so distinct CDR3 sequences, 25% to 30% were seen once, and the ten largest hold around 28%. The source material was blood. The receptors originated from a man between 40 and 49 years old with Graves' hyperthyroidism that later progressed to Graves' ophthalmopathy.

This clonotype was recorded many times. J is TRBJ2-7 and V is TRBV14; tentatively, D is TRBD1 (6 bases). The CDR3 is made up of 14 amino acids. Germline lookup yields CDR1 SGHDN and CDR2 FVKESK. The ends were cut back, 6 bases at V and 3 bases at J, with 15 bases in the middle. The CDR3 region has the DNA TGTGCCAGCAGTCGGTCGGACAGCTACTACGAGCAGTACTTC. This sequence encodes CASSRSDSYYEQYF.

This clonotype was counted many times. V usage is TRBV20-1 and J usage is TRBJ1-1; D gene ambiguous. The CDR3 is made up of 14 amino acids. V was clipped by 6 bases and J by 1 base, with 15 bases between them. Germline lookup yields CDR1 DFQATT and CDR2 SNEGSKA (reference sequence). The chain's CDR3 is CSAMPAAGNTEAFF. DNA for the CDR3: TGCAGTGCCATGCCCGCGGCTGGGAACACTGAAGCTTTCTTT.

V gene TRBV20-1 combines with J gene TRBJ2-7, with 8 bases aligning to TRBD2. V shed 2 bases and J 2 bases; nucleotides not matched to a gene: 2. The CDR3 is made up of 13 amino acids. CDR1 and CDR2 (germline): DFQATT, SNEGSKA (reference sequence). The CDR3 DNA reads as TGCAGTGCTAGACTAGCGGGTGCCTACGAGCAGTACTTC. Its protein is CSARLAGAYEQYF.

This rearrangement joins TRBV6-1 to TRBJ1-5; 7 nucleotides agree with TRBD1. Losses at the gene ends were 6 bases for V and 0 bases for J; bases not matched to a gene: 8. Germline CDR1 is MNHNS and CDR2 is SASEGT. The CDR3 spans 16 residues. The CDR3 sequence is CASREGQTYSNQPQHF. In DNA form, the CDR3 reads TGTGCCAGCAGGGAGGGACAGACCTATAGCAATCAGCCCCAGCATTTT.

This clonotype has a handful of counts. The rearrangement uses TRBV18 and TRBJ2-5, with unresolved D. V lost 0 bases to trimming and J lost 4 bases, with 6 bases between them. The CDR3 has 13 amino acids. In germline, CDR1 is KGHSH, CDR2 LQKENI. This CDR3 reads CASSPPVGETQYF. The CDR3 DNA reads as TGTGCCAGCTCACCACCGGTCGGAGAGACCCAGTACTTC.

This clonotype has ten or more counts. The V call is TRBV3-1, the J call TRBJ2-5, with D tentatively TRBD2 (5 bases). This CDR3 comprises 16 residues. Germline V gene sequence: CDR1 LGHDT, CDR2 YNNKEL (reference sequence). Between the trimmed V and J ends, which lost 0 bases and 5 bases, there was a span of 16 bases. The CDR3 spells CASSQEVGDPAETQYF. The CDR3 DNA reads as TGTGCCAGCAGCCAAGAAGTGGGAGATCCCGCCGAGACCCAGTACTTC.

In this sample, this clonotype turned up many times. The chain recombines TRBV24-1 with TRBJ2-2; TRBD1 aligns across 8 bases. Trimming took 4 bases from V and 5 from J; bases not matched to a gene: 8. The CDR3 contains 16 residues. Germline V CDR1 and CDR2: KGHDR, SFDVKD. CDR3 sequence: CATSDPGQGRTGELFF. CDR3 sequence (DNA): TGTGCCACCAGTGACCCCGGACAGGGTAGGACCGGGGAGCTGTTTTTT.

This clonotype was detected ten times or more. V and J are TRBV19 and TRBJ2-7; 8 bases map to TRBD1. The CDR3 consists of 14 residues. Germline CDR1 and CDR2: LNHDA and SQIVND (reference sequence). Losses at the gene ends were 4 bases for V and 2 bases for J; bases not matched to a gene: 4. The CDR3 spells CASSTTGGAYEQYF. In nucleotides, the CDR3 is TGTGCCAGTAGTACCACAGGGGGTGCCTACGAGCAGTACTTC.

This chain joins TRBV6-2 or TRBV6-3 and TRBJ2-2, with D possibly TRBD2 on 6 matching bases. There are 15 residues in the CDR3. The V gene's germline CDR1 is MNHEY and CDR2 SVGEGT. Trimming stripped 5 bases from V and 2 bases from J, with 12 bases between. CDR3 DNA: TGTGCCAGCAGTCAACTAGCATCTAACACCGGGGAGCTGTTTTTT. It specifies CASSQLASNTGELFF.

Many counts were recorded for this clonotype. One end of the junction is discordant with germline, which a read error may explain. The chain recombines TRBV6-1 with TRBJ1-1; D uncertain. The CDR3 spans 13 residues. From germline, CDR1 is MNHNS and CDR2 SASEGT. CDR3 DNA sequence: TGTGCCAACAGTGTATTTAGGAACACTGAAGCTTTCTTT. This translates into CANSVFRNTEAFF.